The clone carrying this T cell receptor beta chain was recorded a few times. Its matching antigen is unknown. The CDR3 length is 16 residues. Per germline, CDR1 SGHNT and CDR2 YYREEE (reference sequence). V lost 4 bases and J lost 5; bases outside the gene matches: 7. This specimen belongs to a study of T cell repertoires in cytomegalovirus infection. Study as a whole: Shared public TCR beta signatures pointed to both CMV infection and a matching HLA type. Points from the study as a whole: Cumulative frequency of public TCR beta families picked out carriers of CMV plus the relevant HLA.

From the reads, TCRdb called clonotypes with MiXCR, one entry per CDR3 protein. Of 250,000 to 300,000 distinct CDR3 sequences in the sample, roughly 13% are singletons; the top ten hold around 9.5%. The sample was PBMCs. The V gene is TRBV5-4, the J gene TRBJ2-4, with 12 bases lining up with TRBD2. The origin of this receptor is a human donor in good health (CMV status not recorded). Some clones in this sample may be carry-over from other donors' samples. CDR3 loop: CASSQRTSGVENIQYF. Written as DNA, the CDR3 is TGTGCCAGCAGCCAAAGGACTAGCGGGGTAGAAAACATTCAGTACTTC.